One sample yielded the 13 T cell receptor beta chains listed below, sequenced in a study of blood T cell repertoires in COVID-19. The assay was immunoSEQ multiplex PCR, and TCRdb's table has in-frame clones only and misses some. This table holds around 50,000 clones, around 89% found once. Sequenced: peripheral blood. These receptor sequences come from a man aged 55 to 69 with acute or convalescent COVID-19.

The V call is TRBV3-1 (or the pseudogene TRBV3-2), the J call TRBJ1-1, with D possibly being TRBD1 (6 bases). V lost 5 bases to trimming and J lost 2 bases, with 15 bases between them. Germline CDR1 and CDR2: LGHDT and YNNKEL (reference sequence). This CDR3 contains 15 residues. CDR3 DNA sequence: TGTGCCAGCAGCGGGACACGCAAAGACAACACTGAAGCTTTCTTT. The encoded protein is CASSGTRKDNTEAFF.

CDR3 region: CAISEERHLGTFF. DNA of the CDR3: TGTGCCATCAGTGAGGAGAGACACCTCGGGACTTTCTTT. The chain recombines TRBV10-3 with TRBJ1-1; D unresolved. The V end was cut by 2 bases, the J end by 12 bases, with 16 bases between. Germline CDR1 reads ENHRY; CDR2 reads SYGVKD. This CDR3 comprises 13 residues.

Only one count was recorded for this clone. The CDR3 loop reads CASSLSRGNSGNTIYF. The CDR3 nucleotides read TGTGCCAGCAGCTTAAGCAGGGGGAACTCTGGAAACACCATATATTTT. This chain connects TRBV11-2 to TRBJ1-3, with 7 bases fitting TRBD1. Per the germline V gene, CDR1 is SGHAT and CDR2 is FQNNGV. CDR3 size: 16 residues. The ends lost 2 bases at V and 0 bases at J; junction bases unmatched: 4.

This chain joins TRBV7-2 and TRBJ1-2, with 7 bases matching TRBD1. V lost 6 bases and J lost 3; bases outside the gene matches: 10. Germline assignment: CDR1 SGHTA and CDR2 FQGNSA. The CDR3 runs to 15 residues. Here the CDR3 DNA reads TGTGCCAGCAGGACCAGGGACAGCCAACACTATGGCTACACCTTC. It encodes CASRTRDSQHYGYTF.

The CDR3 DNA reads TGCAGCGTTGTGCTAGGAGCGCGGGAGACCCAGTACTTC. Protein: CSVVLGARETQYF. J is TRBJ2-5 and V is TRBV29-1; D unresolved. Per germline, CDR1 SQVTM and CDR2 ANQGSEA. V was cut by 4 bases and J by 5 bases, with 14 bases left in between. The CDR3 is made up of 13 amino acids.

This clone was observed a single time. V usage is TRBV18 and J usage is TRBJ2-4; TRBD1 matches 9 bases. The CDR3 is 16 residues long. V dropped 4 bases and J dropped 3; count of bases not matched to a gene: 7. Germline CDR1 KGHSH, CDR2 LQKENI. Written as DNA, the CDR3 is TGTGCCAGCTCACTCCGGGACAGGGAATACAAAAACATTCAGTACTTC. It is translated as CASSLRDREYKNIQYF. Full variable domain (rest looked up from reference TRBV18 and TRBJ2-4): NAGVMQNPRHLVRRRGQEARLRCSPMKGHSHVYWYRQLPEEGLKFMVYLQKENIIDESGMPKERFSAEFPKEGPSILRIQQVVRGDSAAYFCASSLRDREYKNIQYFGAGTRLSVL.

This chain uses TRBV5-1 with TRBJ2-3; D possibly corresponds to TRBD1 (5 bases). V was trimmed by 0 bases and J by 4 bases, leaving 15 bases between them. Germline lookup yields CDR1 SGHRS and CDR2 YFSETQ. CDR3 size: 16 residues. The CDR3 bases are TGCGCCAGCAGCTTGGTAGGACAAGGCTGGGCAGATACGCAGTATTTT. It encodes CASSLVGQGWADTQYF.

The chain links TRBV4-3 to TRBJ2-1; 9 positions agree with TRBD2. This CDR3 has 14 amino acids. Germline V gene lookup returns CDR1 LGHNA and CDR2 YSLEER. The trim removed 0 bases at V and 13 bases at J, leaving 7 bases unmatched. CDR3 sequence reads: CASSQDGGGRAQFF. DNA for the CDR3: TGCGCCAGCAGCCAAGATGGAGGCGGGAGGGCCCAGTTCTTC.

This chain joins TRBV7-2 and TRBJ2-7; D is unclear. This CDR3 is 13 amino acids long. Germline V CDR1 and CDR2: SGHTA, FQGNSA. Trimming took 3 bases from V and 3 from J, leaving 9 bases between them. The CDR3 reads CASSLGRVYEQYF. The CDR3 DNA reads as TGTGCCAGCAGCTTGGGCCGTGTCTACGAGCAGTACTTC. The whole variable domain, remainder taken from reference TRBV7-2 and TRBJ2-7, is GAGVSQSPSNKVTEKGKDVELRCDPISGHTALYWYRQSLGQGLEFLIYFQGNSAPDKSGLPSDRFSAERTGGSVSTLTIQRTQQEDSAVYLCASSLGRVYEQYFGPGTRLTVT.

The chain employs TRBV7-3 and TRBJ2-3; 7 nucleotides match TRBD2. The V and J ends lost 2 bases and 0 bases, in that order; junction bases with no gene match: 2. The CDR3 length is 15 residues. Germline V gene sequence: CDR1 SGHTA, CDR2 FQGTGA. The DNA for the CDR3 is TGTGCCAGCAGCTTATTAGCGGGTAGCACAGATACGCAGTATTTT. It yields the protein CASSLLAGSTDTQYF.

This rearrangement joins TRBV7-9 to TRBJ1-1, with 8 bases fitting TRBD1. The CDR3 loop spans 13 amino acids. CDR1 and CDR2 from the germline V gene are SEHNR and FQNEAQ (reference sequence). V shed 2 bases and J 6 bases; nucleotides not matched to a gene: 2. The CDR3 DNA reads TGTGCCAGCAGCTTAAAACAGGGGGCTGAAGCTTTCTTT. Translated: CASSLKQGAEAFF. The entire variable domain, with the rest obtained from reference TRBV7-9 and TRBJ1-1, is as follows: DTGVSQNPRHKITKRGQNVTFRCDPISEHNRLYWYRQTLGQGPEFLTYFQNEAQLEKSRLLSDRFSAERPKGSFSTLEIQRTEQGDSAMYLCASSLKQGAEAFFGQGTRLTVV.

The gene calls are TRBV27 and TRBJ1-1, with D perhaps TRBD1 (5 bases). The CDR3 totals 13 residues. Germline V gene sequence: CDR1 MNHEY, CDR2 SMNVEV (reference sequence). Trimming stripped 5 bases from V and 11 bases from J, with 18 bases between. CDR3 DNA sequence: TGTGCCAGCAGTCGCCCCTCAGGGCTTGAGGCTTTCTTT. It yields the protein CASSRPSGLEAFF.

V usage is TRBV3-1 (or the pseudogene TRBV3-2) and J usage is TRBJ1-5; the match to TRBD1 covers 12 bases. V was pared by 5 bases and J by 7 bases, with 9 bases of the junction left unmatched. Germline V gives CDR1 LGHDT, CDR2 YNNKEL (reference sequence). This CDR3 spans 16 amino acids. The CDR3 DNA sequence: TGTGCCAGCAGCAAAACCGGGACAGGGGGCGGGCAGCCCCAGCATTTT. Translation: CASSKTGTGGGQPQHF.